A selection of T cell receptor beta chains follows, all from one sample in a study of T cell changes during pregnancy in multiple sclerosis. Profiled with immunoSEQ multiplex PCR; TCRdb holds only in-frame clones, not every one. Among just over 65,000 clones listed, roughly nine tenths were seen once. Sequencing used peripheral blood, obtained in the second trimester of pregnancy. Receptor source: a female donor with multiple sclerosis, enrolled in a pregnancy study. The CDR3 runs from the conserved cysteine through the conserved F or W. Fields, in order: V gene, clone size, CDR3 protein. Expanded clones get a size class; other rows say once, few or many, or leave the size out.

V gene: TRBV6-5; clone size: -; CDR3 protein: CASSPGGGRMEHF
V gene: TRBV5-6; clone size: -; CDR3 protein: CASSSRSGGASEQFF
V gene: TRBV18; clone size: -; CDR3 protein: CASSVDRNQPQHF
V gene: TRBV6-5; clone size: once; CDR3 protein: CASSSIGTPRSAEAFF
V gene: TRBV18; clone size: once; CDR3 protein: CASSTRARVGGNTIYF
V gene: TRBV29-1; clone size: -; CDR3 protein: CSVVRAGGLTDTQYF
V gene: TRBV7-8; clone size: -; CDR3 protein: CASSLTRGKTNEKLFF
V gene: TRBV27; clone size: -; CDR3 protein: CASSPGNRNTIYF
V gene: TRBV29-1; clone size: -; CDR3 protein: CAQKATNEKLFF
V gene: TRBV7-8; clone size: -; CDR3 protein: CASSLNRGNTEAFF
V gene: TRBV5-4; clone size: -; CDR3 protein: CASSADRVAGAVYGYTF
V gene: TRBV19; clone size: -; CDR3 protein: CASSIVPGSGNTIYF
V gene: TRBV19; clone size: -; CDR3 protein: CASSIRSGGWNTGELFF
V gene: TRBV4-3; clone size: once; CDR3 protein: CASSHGTTGGEEKLFF
V gene: TRBV5-5; clone size: -; CDR3 protein: CASSLLGLAPYEQYF
V gene: TRBV7-3; clone size: -; CDR3 protein: CASSPGPPGGEQFF
V gene: TRBV30; clone size: -; CDR3 protein: CAWNINYGYTF
V gene: TRBV12-5; clone size: -; CDR3 protein: CASGPTTVPGLAASSEQFF
V gene: TRBV4-2; clone size: -; CDR3 protein: CASSQAGSRGYTF
V gene: TRBV7-2; clone size: -; CDR3 protein: CASSLEYGGEQYF